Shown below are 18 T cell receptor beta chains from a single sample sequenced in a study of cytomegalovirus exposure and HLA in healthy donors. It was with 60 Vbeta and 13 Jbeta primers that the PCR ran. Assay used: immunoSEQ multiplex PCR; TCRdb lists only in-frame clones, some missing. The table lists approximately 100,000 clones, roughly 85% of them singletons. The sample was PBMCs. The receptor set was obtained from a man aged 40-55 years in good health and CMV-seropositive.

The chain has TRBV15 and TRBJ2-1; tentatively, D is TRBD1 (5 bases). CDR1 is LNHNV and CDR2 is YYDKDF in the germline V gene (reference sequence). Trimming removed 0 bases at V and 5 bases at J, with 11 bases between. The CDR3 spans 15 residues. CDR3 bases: TGTGCCACCAGCAGAGATAGACAGACCCACAATGAGCAGTTCTTC. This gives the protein CATSRDRQTHNEQFF.

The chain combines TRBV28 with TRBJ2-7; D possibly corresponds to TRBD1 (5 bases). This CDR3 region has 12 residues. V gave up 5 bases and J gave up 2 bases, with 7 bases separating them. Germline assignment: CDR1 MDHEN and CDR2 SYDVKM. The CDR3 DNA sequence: TGTGCCAGCAGTACAGGAGCCTACGAGCAGTACTTC. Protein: CASSTGAYEQYF.

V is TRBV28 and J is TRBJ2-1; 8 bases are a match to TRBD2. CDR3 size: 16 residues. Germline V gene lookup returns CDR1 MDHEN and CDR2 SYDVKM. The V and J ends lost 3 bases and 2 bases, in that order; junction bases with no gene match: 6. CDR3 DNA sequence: TGTGCCAGCAGTTTCGTAGCGGGGAGTACCTACAATGAGCAGTTCTTC. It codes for CASSFVAGSTYNEQFF.

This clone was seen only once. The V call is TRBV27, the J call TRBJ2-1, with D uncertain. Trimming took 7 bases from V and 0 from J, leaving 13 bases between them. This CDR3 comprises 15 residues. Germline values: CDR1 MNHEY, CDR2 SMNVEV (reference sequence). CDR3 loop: CASTLPPSSYNEQFF. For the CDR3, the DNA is TGTGCCAGCACCTTACCTCCCAGCTCCTACAATGAGCAGTTCTTC.

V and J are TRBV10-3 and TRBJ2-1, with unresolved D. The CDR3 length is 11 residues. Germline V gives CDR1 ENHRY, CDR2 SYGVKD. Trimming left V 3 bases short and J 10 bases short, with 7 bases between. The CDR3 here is CAISEQQEQFF. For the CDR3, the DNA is TGTGCCATCAGTGAACAACAGGAGCAGTTCTTC.

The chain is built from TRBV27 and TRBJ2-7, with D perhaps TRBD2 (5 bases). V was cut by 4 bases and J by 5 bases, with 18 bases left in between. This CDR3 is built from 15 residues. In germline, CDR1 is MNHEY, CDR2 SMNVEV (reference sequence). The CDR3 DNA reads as TGTGCCAGCAGTTCCTCCCGGATTACGGGGAACGAGCAGTACTTC. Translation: CASSSSRITGNEQYF.

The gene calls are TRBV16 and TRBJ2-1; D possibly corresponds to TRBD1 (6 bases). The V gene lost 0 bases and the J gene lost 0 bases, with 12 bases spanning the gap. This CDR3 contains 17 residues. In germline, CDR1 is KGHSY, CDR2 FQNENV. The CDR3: CASSQSGGWGSYNEQFF. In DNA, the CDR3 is TGTGCCAGCAGCCAATCAGGGGGATGGGGCTCCTACAATGAGCAGTTCTTC.

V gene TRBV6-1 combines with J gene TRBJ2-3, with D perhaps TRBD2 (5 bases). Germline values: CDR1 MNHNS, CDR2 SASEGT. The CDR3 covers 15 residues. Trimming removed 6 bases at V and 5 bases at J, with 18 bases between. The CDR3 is CASRASGRGGDTQYF. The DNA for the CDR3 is TGTGCCAGCAGAGCCTCCGGCCGGGGTGGAGATACGCAGTATTTT.

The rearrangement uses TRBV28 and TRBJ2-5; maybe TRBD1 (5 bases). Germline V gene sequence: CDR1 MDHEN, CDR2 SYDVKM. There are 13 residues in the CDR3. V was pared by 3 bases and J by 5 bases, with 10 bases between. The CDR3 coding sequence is TGTGCCAGCAGTTTTTCAGGGCGGGAGACCCAGTACTTC. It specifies CASSFSGRETQYF.

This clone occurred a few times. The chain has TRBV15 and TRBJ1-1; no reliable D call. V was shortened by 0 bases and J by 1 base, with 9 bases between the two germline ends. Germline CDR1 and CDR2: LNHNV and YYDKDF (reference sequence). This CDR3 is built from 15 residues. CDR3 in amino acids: CATSRDLSKNTEAFF. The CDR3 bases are TGTGCCACCAGCAGAGATCTGAGCAAGAACACTGAAGCTTTCTTT.

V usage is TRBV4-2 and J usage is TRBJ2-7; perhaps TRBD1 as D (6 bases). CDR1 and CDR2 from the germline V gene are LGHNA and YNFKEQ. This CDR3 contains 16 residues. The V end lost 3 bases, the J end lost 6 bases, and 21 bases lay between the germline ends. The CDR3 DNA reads TGTGCCAGCAGCCAGGGGGTGGCACAGGGCGGGCGCGAGCAGTACTTC. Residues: CASSQGVAQGGREQYF.

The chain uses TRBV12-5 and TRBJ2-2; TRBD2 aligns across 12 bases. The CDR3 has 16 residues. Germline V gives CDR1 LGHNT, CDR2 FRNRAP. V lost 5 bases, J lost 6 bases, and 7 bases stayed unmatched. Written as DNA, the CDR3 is TGTGCTAGTGGTCCCCGGACTAGCGGGATCTCCGGGGAGCTGTTTTTT. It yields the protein CASGPRTSGISGELFF.

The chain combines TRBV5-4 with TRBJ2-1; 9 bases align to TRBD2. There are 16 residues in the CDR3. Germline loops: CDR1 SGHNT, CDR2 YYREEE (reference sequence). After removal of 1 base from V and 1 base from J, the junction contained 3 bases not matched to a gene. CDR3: CASSLSSGRSYNEQFF. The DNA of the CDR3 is TGTGCCAGCAGCTTGAGCAGCGGGAGGTCCTACAATGAGCAGTTCTTC.

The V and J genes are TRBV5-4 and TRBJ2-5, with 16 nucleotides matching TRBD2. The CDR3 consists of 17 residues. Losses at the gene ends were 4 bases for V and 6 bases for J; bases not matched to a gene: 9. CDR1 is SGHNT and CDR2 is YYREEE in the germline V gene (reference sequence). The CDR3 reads CASSPGLAGGPGKTQYF. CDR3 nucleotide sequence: TGTGCCAGCAGCCCGGGACTAGCGGGGGGGCCGGGCAAGACCCAGTACTTC.

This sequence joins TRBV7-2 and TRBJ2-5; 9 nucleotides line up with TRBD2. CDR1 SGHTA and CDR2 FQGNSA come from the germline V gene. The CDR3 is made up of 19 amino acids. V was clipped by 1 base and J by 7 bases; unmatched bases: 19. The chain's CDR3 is CASSLGGGRTRGGRGTQYF. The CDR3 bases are TGTGCCAGCAGCTTAGGGGGCGGTCGGACTAGGGGCGGGAGGGGGACCCAGTACTTC.

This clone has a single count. The CDR3 coding sequence is TGTGCCAGCAGTGGGGGGACAGGGGCTTTCTTT. Translating it yields CASSGGTGAFF. The chain couples TRBV25-1 to TRBJ1-1; 9 bases match TRBD1. Trimming cost V 4 bases and J 11 bases; bases outside gene matches: 2. The CDR3 runs 11 residues. Germline CDR1 and CDR2: MGHDK and SYGVNS.

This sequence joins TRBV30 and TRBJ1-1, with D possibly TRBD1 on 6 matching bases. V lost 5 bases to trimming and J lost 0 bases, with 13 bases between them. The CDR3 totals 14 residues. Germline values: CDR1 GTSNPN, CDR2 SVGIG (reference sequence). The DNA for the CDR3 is TGTGCCTGGCGTTACAGGGACCTGAACACTGAAGCTTTCTTT. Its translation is CAWRYRDLNTEAFF. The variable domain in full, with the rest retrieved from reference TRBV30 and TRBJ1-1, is SQTIHQWPATLVQPVGSPLSLECTVEGTSNPNLYWYRQAAGRGLQLLFYSVGIGQISSEVPQNLSASRPQDRQFILSSKKLLLSDSGFYLCAWRYRDLNTEAFFGQGTRLTVV.

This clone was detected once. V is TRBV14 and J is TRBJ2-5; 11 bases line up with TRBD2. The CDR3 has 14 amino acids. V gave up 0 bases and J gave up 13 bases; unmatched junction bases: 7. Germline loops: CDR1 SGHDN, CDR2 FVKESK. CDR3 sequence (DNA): TGTGCCAGCAGCCAAGATCTAATAGCGGGAGGGCCGTACTTC. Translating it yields CASSQDLIAGGPYF.